A selection of T cell receptor beta chains follows, all from one sample in a study of T cell changes during pregnancy in multiple sclerosis. Data came from immunoSEQ multiplex PCR; TCRdb stores just in-frame clones and leaves some out. Found here are more than 35,000 clones, approximately 90% of them singletons; the top ten hold 0.75% to 0.85%. The sample here was CD4+ T cells from peripheral blood mononuclear cells, taken in the third trimester of pregnancy. These receptors were collected from a female donor with multiple sclerosis, enrolled in a pregnancy study. The CDR3 runs from the conserved cysteine through the conserved F or W. Not every row has a clone size; where given, it reads once, few, many or a size class.

CDR3 length	J gene	V gene	clone size	CDR3 protein
16	TRBJ1-4	TRBV4-3	-	CASSQGYSLTNEKLFF
15	TRBJ2-7	TRBV28	-	CASSGGLAELYEQYF
14	TRBJ2-7	TRBV5-4	-	CASSLSGSSYEQYF
13	TRBJ2-5	TRBV6-6	-	CASSPRERETQYF
17	TRBJ2-1	TRBV5-1	-	CASSLDLGLASYNEQFF
15	TRBJ2-7	TRBV5-8	-	CASSSGQGTIYEQYF
14	TRBJ2-1	TRBV7-7	once	CASTPVGGGNEQFF
14	TRBJ1-5	TRBV28	few	CASISPGGNQPQHF
14	TRBJ1-2	TRBV5-4	once	CASSSQGANYGYTF
12	TRBJ1-1	TRBV5-6	once	CASSFRNTEAFF
15	TRBJ1-3	TRBV13	-	CASSLREISGNTIYF
15	TRBJ2-7	TRBV18	-	CASSPRTGSSYEQYF
15	TRBJ2-1	TRBV30	-	CAWSVRGSIHNEQFF
16	TRBJ2-3	TRBV7-2	-	CASSLVLAGGGDTQYF
16	TRBJ2-3	TRBV30	-	CAMTPDGDRVSDTQYF
15	TRBJ2-5	TRBV5-1	-	CASSFLAGKQETQYF
12	TRBJ1-2	TRBV9	-	CASSSRGSGYTF
15	TRBJ1-1	TRBV2	once	CASSVGPFWDTEAFF
16	TRBJ2-1	TRBV5-4	-	CASSLGRLSGSGEQFF
15	TRBJ1-1	TRBV9	-	CASSAITGGVTEAFF
15	TRBJ1-1	TRBV2	-	CASSESAGVNTEAFF
15	TRBJ2-7	TRBV9	-	CASSVVGANAYEQYF
15	TRBJ2-2	TRBV11-2	-	CASTSGQKNTGELFF
16	TRBJ2-1	TRBV5-4	-	CASSSPRDRGYNEQFF
14	TRBJ1-5	TRBV28	few	CASTTHRSNQPQHF
15	TRBJ2-3	TRBV5-6	-	CASSSGQPSTDTQYF
15	TRBJ2-1	TRBV5-1	-	CASSLESTPYNEQFF
17	TRBJ2-6	TRBV27	-	CASSYLGAGDGANVLTF
22	TRBJ2-6	TRBV5-1	-	CASSLALAGGSGLLSGANVLTF
17	TRBJ2-1	TRBV5-1	-	CASSSGQGLSSYNEQFF
12	TRBJ2-1	TRBV10-3	-	CANQAGNNEQFF
14	TRBJ2-7	TRBV6-4	-	CASNSQGPLPEQYF